This TCR beta chain was documented in a study of control samples from healthy donors and cancer patients. Data came from immunoSEQ multiplex PCR; TCRdb stores just in-frame clones and leaves some out. The sample comprises around 81,000 clones, approximately 93% of which are singletons, and about 1.5% rests with the top ten. A single count supports this clone. Trimming took 3 bases from V and 6 from J, leaving 12 bases between them. The CDR3 is made up of 13 amino acids. The sequence was collected from a woman in her thirties in good health. The genes are TRBV12-3 or TRBV12-4 and TRBJ2-7; D is perhaps TRBD1 or TRBD2 (5 bases each). Sequenced: blood. CDR3 DNA: TGTGCCAGCAGTTTTGAGGGGCCAGGCGAGCAGTACTTC. Its translation: CASSFEGPGEQYF.